This T cell receptor (beta chain) was found in a study of spatial heterogeneity in lung cancer. About the study: Compared with alpha-chain sequences, beta-chain sequences were consistently detected in greater numbers. The study, taken as a whole, reports: It was found that expanded intratumoral alpha and beta TCR counts tracked tumor mutation counts. The estimated TCR-seq coverage of tumor T cells amounted to roughly 6.8% when looking at alpha chains and more than 11% when looking at beta chains.

CDR1 SGHRS and CDR2 YFSETQ come from the germline V gene. The CDR3 length is 15 residues. The J segment lost 3 bases and the V segment lost 2 bases, leaving 6 bases of the junction unmatched. This clonotype occurred a few times. Antigen specificity is unknown. TCRdb re-called the 5' RACE reads with MiXCR, one entry per CDR3 protein. The table records fewer than 7,500 distinct CDR3 sequences, approximately 17% of them present only once. Time point in this sample: sample taken at primary tumor resection. The cohort: approximately 74 early-stage, untreated non-small cell lung cancer patients. Unsorted samples of tumor, nontumor lung or frozen PBMC had their whole RNA sequenced.

The sample consisted of lung tumor tissue, taken at surgery. This sequence joins TRBV5-1 and TRBJ2-5, with 8 bases matching TRBD2. The receptor was isolated from a female donor with early-stage non-small cell lung cancer. CDR3 nucleotide sequence: TGCGCCAGCAGCTTCCTGGCGGGGGGAGAAGAGACCCAGTACTTC. It translates to CASSFLAGGEETQYF.